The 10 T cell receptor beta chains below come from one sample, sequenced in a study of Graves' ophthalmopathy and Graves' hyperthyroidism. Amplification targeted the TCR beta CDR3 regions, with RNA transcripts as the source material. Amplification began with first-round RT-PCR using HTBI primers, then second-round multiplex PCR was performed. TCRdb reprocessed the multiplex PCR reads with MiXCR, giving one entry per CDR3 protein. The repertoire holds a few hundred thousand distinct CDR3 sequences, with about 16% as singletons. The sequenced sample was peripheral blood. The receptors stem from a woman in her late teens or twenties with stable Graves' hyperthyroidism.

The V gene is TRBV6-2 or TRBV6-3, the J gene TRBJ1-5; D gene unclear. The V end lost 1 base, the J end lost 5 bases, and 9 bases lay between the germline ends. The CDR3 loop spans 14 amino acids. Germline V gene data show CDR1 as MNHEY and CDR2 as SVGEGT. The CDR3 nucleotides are TGTGCCAGCAGTTACTTCAATTGGGATCAGCCCCAGCATTTT. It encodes CASSYFNWDQPQHF.

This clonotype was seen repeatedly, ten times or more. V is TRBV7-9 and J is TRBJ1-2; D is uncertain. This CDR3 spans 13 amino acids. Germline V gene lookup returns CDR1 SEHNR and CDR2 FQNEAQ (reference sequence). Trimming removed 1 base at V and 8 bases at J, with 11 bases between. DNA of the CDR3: TGTGCCAGCAGCTTAGAGGGTGGCTCCGGCTACACCTTC. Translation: CASSLEGGSGYTF. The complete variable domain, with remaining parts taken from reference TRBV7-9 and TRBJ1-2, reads DTGVSQNPRHKITKRGQNVTFRCDPISEHNRLYWYRQTLGQGPEFLTYFQNEAQLEKSRLLSDRFSAERPKGSFSTLEIQRTEQGDSAMYLCASSLEGGSGYTFGSGTRLTVV.

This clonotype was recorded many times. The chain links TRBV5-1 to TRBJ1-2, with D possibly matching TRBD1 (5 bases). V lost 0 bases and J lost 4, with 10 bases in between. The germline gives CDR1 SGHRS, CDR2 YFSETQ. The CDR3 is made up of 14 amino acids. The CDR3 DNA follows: TGCGCCAGCAGCTTGGTTGACAGTATCTATGGCTACACCTTC. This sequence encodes CASSLVDSIYGYTF.

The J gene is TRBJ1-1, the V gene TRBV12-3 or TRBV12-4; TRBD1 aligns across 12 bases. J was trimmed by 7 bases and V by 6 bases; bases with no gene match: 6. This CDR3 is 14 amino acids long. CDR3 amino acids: CASRPGQGANEAFF. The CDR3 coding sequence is TGTGCCAGCAGGCCGGGACAGGGGGCGAATGAAGCTTTCTTT.

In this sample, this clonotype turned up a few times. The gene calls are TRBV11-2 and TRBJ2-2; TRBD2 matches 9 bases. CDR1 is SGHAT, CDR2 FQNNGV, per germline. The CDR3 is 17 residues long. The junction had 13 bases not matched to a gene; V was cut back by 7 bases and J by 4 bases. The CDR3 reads CASIIRGGSGGTGELFF. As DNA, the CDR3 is TGTGCCAGCATCATTAGAGGTGGTAGCGGGGGCACCGGGGAGCTGTTTTTT. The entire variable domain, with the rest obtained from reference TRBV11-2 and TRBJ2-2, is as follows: EAGVAQSPRYKIIEKRQSVAFWCNPISGHATLYWYQQILGQGPKLLIQFQNNGVVDDSQLPKDRFSAERLKGVDSTLKIQPAKLEDSAVYLCASIIRGGSGGTGELFFGEGSRLTVL.

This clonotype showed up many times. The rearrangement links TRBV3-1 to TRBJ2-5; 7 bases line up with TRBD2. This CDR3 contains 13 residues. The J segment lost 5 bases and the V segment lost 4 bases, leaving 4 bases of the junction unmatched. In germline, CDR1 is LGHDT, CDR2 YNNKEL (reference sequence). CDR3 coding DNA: TGTGCCAGCAGCCCCCGGGGGGTTGAGACCCAGTACTTC. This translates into CASSPRGVETQYF.

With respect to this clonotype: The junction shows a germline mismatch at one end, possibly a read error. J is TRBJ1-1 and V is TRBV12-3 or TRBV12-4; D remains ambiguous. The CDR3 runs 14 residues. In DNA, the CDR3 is TGTGCCAGCAGGTTAGCCGGGTGGGGCACTGAAGCTTTCTTT. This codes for CASRLAGWGTEAFF.

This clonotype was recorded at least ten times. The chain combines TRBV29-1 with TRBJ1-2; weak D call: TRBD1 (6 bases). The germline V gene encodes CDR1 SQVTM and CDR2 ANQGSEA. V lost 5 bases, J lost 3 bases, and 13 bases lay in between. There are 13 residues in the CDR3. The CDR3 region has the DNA TGCAGCGTTCTCGGGGGCGCTGACTATGGCTACACCTTC. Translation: CSVLGGADYGYTF. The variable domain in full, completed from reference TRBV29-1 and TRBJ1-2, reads SAVISQKPSRDICQRGTSLTIQCQVDSQVTMMFWYRQQPGQSLTLIATANQGSEATYESGFVIDKFPISRPNLTFSTLTVSNMSPEDSSIYLCSVLGGADYGYTFGSGTRLTVV.

The CDR3 DNA is TGTGCCTGGTCGGGACCAGGCTATGGCTACACCTTC. Translation gives CAWSGPGYGYTF. This chain uses TRBV30 with TRBJ1-2; weak D call: TRBD1 (5 bases). The CDR3 spans 12 residues. Germline CDR1 GTSNPN, CDR2 SVGIG (reference sequence). V lost 5 bases to trimming and J lost 4 bases, with 11 bases between them. Filled out from reference TRBV30 and TRBJ1-2, the complete variable domain reads SQTIHQWPATLVQPVGSPLSLECTVEGTSNPNLYWYRQAAGRGLQLLFYSVGIGQISSEVPQNLSASRPQDRQFILSSKKLLLSDSGFYLCAWSGPGYGYTFGSGTRLTVV.

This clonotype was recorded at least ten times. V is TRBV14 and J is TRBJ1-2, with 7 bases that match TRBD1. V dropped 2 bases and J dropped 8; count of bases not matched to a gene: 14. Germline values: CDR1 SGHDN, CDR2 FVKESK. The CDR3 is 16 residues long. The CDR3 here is CASSQPGTVRQEGYTF. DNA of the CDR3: TGTGCCAGCAGCCAACCGGGGACAGTTCGGCAGGAGGGCTACACCTTC.